This passage covers 8 T cell receptor beta chains from one sample sequenced in a study of early T cells in non-severe SARS-CoV-2 infection. In TCRdb, the 5' RACE reads were re-called with MiXCR into one record per CDR3 protein. Of approximately 50,000 distinct CDR3 sequences in the sample, about a tenth were seen once. The specimen was whole blood. The receptors originated from an adult who was a healthcare worker with PCR-confirmed SARS-CoV-2 infection or an uninfected control (not recorded which).

This clonotype was seen more than once but under ten times. The J gene is TRBJ2-7, the V gene TRBV5-1; 8 bases are a match to TRBD1. V was clipped by 3 bases and J by 5 bases; unmatched bases: 10. The CDR3 sequence is 15 residues long. Germline CDR1 and CDR2: SGHRS and YFSETQ. CDR3 nucleotide sequence: TGCGCCAGCAGCTACGGACAGGGCGGCGCCCACGAGCAGTACTTC. As protein: CASSYGQGGAHEQYF.

This clonotype has a count of ten or more. This chain joins TRBV5-1 and TRBJ2-2; D may be TRBD2 (5 bases). The V gene's germline CDR1 is SGHRS and CDR2 YFSETQ. The CDR3 is 16 amino acids. V was shortened by 0 bases and J by 0 bases, with 9 bases between the two germline ends. The CDR3 coding sequence is TGCGCCAGCAGCTTGGTCGGCGGGTCGAACACCGGGGAGCTGTTTTTT. Protein product: CASSLVGGSNTGELFF.

This clonotype has a count of ten or more. The chain couples TRBV12-3 or TRBV12-4 to TRBJ1-2, with a tentative D call TRBD1 (5 bases). The V gene lost 5 bases and the J gene lost 3 bases, with 10 bases spanning the gap. This CDR3 is built from 13 residues. In DNA form, the CDR3 reads TGTGCCAGCAGTCCAGGGAGTCACTATGGCTACACCTTC. Residues: CASSPGSHYGYTF.

This clonotype has a handful of counts. The V and J genes are TRBV12-3 or TRBV12-4 and TRBJ2-6, with D tentatively TRBD1 (5 bases). The V end was cut by 3 bases, the J end by 0 bases, with 6 bases between. The CDR3 runs to 15 residues. The CDR3 loop is CASSFQGSGANVLTF. CDR3 nucleotides: TGTGCCAGCAGTTTTCAGGGCTCTGGGGCCAACGTCCTGACTTTC.

This clonotype was picked up many times. This chain joins TRBV6-1 and TRBJ2-5, with D tentatively TRBD2 (6 bases). Germline assignment: CDR1 MNHNS and CDR2 SASEGT. V lost 3 bases to trimming and J lost 2 bases, with 13 bases between them. This CDR3 is 15 amino acids long. CDR3 in amino acids: CASSEAGLPQETQYF. CDR3 nucleotide sequence: TGTGCCAGCAGTGAGGCAGGACTACCACAAGAGACCCAGTACTTC.

The J gene is TRBJ2-2, the V gene TRBV5-4, with D perhaps TRBD2 (6 bases). The V end lost 0 bases, the J end lost 3 bases, and 9 bases lay between the germline ends. The germline V gene encodes CDR1 SGHNT and CDR2 YYREEE (reference sequence). There are 15 residues in the CDR3. The CDR3 loop is CASSLAGRHTGELFF. The CDR3 DNA reads as TGTGCCAGCAGCTTGGCTGGGAGGCACACCGGGGAGCTGTTTTTT. The full variable domain, with the rest looked up from reference TRBV5-4 and TRBJ2-2, is ETGVTQSPTHLIKTRGQQVTLRCSSQSGHNTVSWYQQALGQGPQFIFQYYREEENGRGNFPPRFSGLQFPNYSSELNVNALELDDSALYLCASSLAGRHTGELFFGEGSRLTVL.

This clonotype was detected many times. The CDR3 is CASSSRGLNQPQHF. DNA for the CDR3: TGTGCCAGCAGCTCCCGGGGCCTCAATCAGCCCCAGCATTTT. The chain recombines TRBV6-5 with TRBJ1-5; tentative D call: TRBD1 (5 bases). Germline CDR1 MNHEY, CDR2 SVGAGI. The CDR3 is made up of 14 amino acids. V was clipped by 6 bases and J by 3 bases, with 12 bases between them.

The chain combines TRBV20-1 with TRBJ2-2; TRBD2 might be the D (6 bases). The CDR3 sequence is 14 residues long. Germline CDR1 and CDR2: DFQATT and SNEGSKA (reference sequence). V was clipped by 6 bases and J by 4 bases, with 15 bases between them. Here the CDR3 DNA reads TGCAGTGCGCTGCAGCGGAGGGTCACCGGGGAGCTGTTTTTT. It translates to CSALQRRVTGELFF.